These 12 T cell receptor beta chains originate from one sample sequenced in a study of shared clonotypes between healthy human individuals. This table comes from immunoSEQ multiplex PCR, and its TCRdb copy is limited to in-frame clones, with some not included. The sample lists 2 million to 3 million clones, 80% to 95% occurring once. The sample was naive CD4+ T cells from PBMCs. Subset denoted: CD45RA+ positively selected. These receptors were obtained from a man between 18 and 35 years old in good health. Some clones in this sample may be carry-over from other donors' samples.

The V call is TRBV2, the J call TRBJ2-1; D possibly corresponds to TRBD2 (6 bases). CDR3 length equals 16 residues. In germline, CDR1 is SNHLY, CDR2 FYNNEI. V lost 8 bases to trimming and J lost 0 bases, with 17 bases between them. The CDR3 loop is CASWTWDSSSYNEQFF. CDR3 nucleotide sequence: TGTGCCAGCTGGACCTGGGACTCGAGCTCCTACAATGAGCAGTTCTTC.

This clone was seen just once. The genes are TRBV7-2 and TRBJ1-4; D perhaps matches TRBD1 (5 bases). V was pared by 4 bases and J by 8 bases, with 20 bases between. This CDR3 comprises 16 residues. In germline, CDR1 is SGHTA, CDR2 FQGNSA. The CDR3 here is CASSSRQGRDYEKLFF. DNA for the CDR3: TGTGCCAGCAGCTCACGCCAGGGTCGGGATTACGAAAAACTGTTTTTT.

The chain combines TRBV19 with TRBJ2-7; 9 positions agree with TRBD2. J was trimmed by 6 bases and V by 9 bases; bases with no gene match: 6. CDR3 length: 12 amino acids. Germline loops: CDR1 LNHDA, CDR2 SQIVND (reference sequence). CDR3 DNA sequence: TGTGCCAGCAATAGCGGGAGCGGCGAGCAGTACTTC. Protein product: CASNSGSGEQYF.

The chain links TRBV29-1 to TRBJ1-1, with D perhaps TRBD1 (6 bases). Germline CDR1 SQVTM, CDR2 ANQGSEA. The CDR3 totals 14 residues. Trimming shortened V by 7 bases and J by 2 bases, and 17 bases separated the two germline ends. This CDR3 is CSAYQGLPNTEAFF. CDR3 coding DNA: TGCAGCGCCTACCAGGGGTTGCCCAACACTGAAGCTTTCTTT.

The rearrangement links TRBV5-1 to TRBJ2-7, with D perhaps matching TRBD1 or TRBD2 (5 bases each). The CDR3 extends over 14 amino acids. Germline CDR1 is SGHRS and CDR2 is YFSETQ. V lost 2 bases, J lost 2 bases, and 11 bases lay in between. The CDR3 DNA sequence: TGCGCCAGCAGCTTTGTCGGGGCCGCCTACGAGCAGTACTTC. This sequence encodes CASSFVGAAYEQYF.

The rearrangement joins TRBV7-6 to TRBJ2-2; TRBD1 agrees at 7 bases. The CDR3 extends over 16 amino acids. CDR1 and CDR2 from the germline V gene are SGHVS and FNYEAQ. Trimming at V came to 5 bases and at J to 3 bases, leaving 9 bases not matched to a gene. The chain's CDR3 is CASSPGDSFYTGELFF. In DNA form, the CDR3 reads TGTGCCAGCAGCCCCGGGGACAGCTTCTACACCGGGGAGCTGTTTTTT.

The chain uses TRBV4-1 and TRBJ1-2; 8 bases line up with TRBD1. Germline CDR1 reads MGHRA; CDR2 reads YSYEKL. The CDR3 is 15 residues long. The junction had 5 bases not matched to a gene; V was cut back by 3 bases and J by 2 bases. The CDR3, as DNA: TGCGCCAGCAGCCATGGACAGGGAGAGAACTATGGCTACACCTTC. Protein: CASSHGQGENYGYTF.

The CDR3 region is CASSLGQFYEQYF. The CDR3 DNA reads TGCGCCAGCAGCTTGGGACAGTTCTACGAGCAGTACTTC. V gene TRBV5-1 combines with J gene TRBJ2-7; maybe TRBD1 (5 bases). From germline, CDR1 is SGHRS and CDR2 YFSETQ. The CDR3 consists of 13 residues. The V end was cut by 0 bases, the J end by 3 bases, with 7 bases between.

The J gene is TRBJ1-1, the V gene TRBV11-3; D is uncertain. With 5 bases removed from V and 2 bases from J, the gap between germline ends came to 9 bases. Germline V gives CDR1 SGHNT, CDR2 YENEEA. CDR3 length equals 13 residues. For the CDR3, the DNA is TGTGCCAGCAGCGCCTACAGCAACACTGAAGCTTTCTTT. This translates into CASSAYSNTEAFF.

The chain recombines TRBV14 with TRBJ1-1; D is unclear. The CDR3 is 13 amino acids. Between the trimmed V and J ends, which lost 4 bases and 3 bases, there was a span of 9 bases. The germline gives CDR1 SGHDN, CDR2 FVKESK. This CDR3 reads CASSPTVYTEAFF. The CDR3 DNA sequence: TGTGCCAGCAGCCCTACGGTGTACACTGAAGCTTTCTTT.

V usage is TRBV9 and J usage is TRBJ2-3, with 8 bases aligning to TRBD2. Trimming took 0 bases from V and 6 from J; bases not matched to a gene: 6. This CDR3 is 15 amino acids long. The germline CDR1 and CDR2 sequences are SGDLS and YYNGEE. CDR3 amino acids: CASSVVVGRVDTQYF. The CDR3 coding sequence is TGTGCCAGCAGCGTAGTGGTCGGGAGGGTGGATACGCAGTATTTT.

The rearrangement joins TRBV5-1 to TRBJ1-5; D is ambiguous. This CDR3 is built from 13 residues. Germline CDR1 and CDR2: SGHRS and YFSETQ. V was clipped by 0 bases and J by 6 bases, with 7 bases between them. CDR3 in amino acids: CASSLALGQPQHF. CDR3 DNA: TGCGCCAGCAGCTTGGCCCTGGGTCAGCCCCAGCATTTT.